The next 7 T cell receptor beta chains were all read from a single sample in a study of OX40 agonist ivuxolimab in advanced cancers. Clones were read by immunoSEQ multiplex PCR, and TCRdb kept only the in-frame ones, dropping some. Of approximately 27,000 clones listed, 79% are singletons. Sequencing was performed on CD4+ or CD8+ T cells sorted from blood, taken in a trial of the OX40 agonist ivuxolimab. The receptor source for this set is an adult with an advanced solid tumor such as melanoma, head and neck, liver or kidney cancer.

J is TRBJ2-7 and V is TRBV2; TRBD1 matches 8 bases. CDR3 length equals 13 residues. The germline gives CDR1 SNHLY, CDR2 FYNNEI. Losses at the gene ends were 6 bases for V and 6 bases for J; bases not matched to a gene: 7. CDR3 region: CASRNRGSGEQYF. The CDR3 coding sequence is TGTGCCAGCAGAAACAGGGGGTCGGGCGAGCAGTACTTC.

V gene TRBV19 combines with J gene TRBJ1-5; 7 bases agree with TRBD1. This CDR3 is built from 15 residues. The germline gives CDR1 LNHDA, CDR2 SQIVND (reference sequence). Trimming took 6 bases from V and 3 from J; bases not matched to a gene: 8. The CDR3 DNA reads as TGTGCCAGTAGAAGCCGGGACAGCCTCAATCAGCCCCAGCATTTT. This encodes CASRSRDSLNQPQHF.

The chain joins TRBV10-3 to TRBJ2-1; 8 bases line up with TRBD2. The germline V gene has CDR1 ENHRY and CDR2 SYGVKD. The CDR3 sequence is 15 residues long. V gave up 0 bases and J gave up 6 bases; unmatched junction bases: 4. The DNA of the CDR3 is TGTGCCATCAGTGAGTCGCGTCGGGGGGGCAATGAGCAGTTCTTC. Its protein is CAISESRRGGNEQFF.

The chain combines TRBV7-8 with TRBJ2-7; no reliable D call. With 2 bases removed from V and 7 bases from J, the gap between germline ends came to 9 bases. The germline gives CDR1 SGHVS, CDR2 FQNEAQ. The CDR3 runs 12 residues. CDR3 protein: CASSLPPFEQYF. The CDR3 DNA sequence: TGTGCCAGCAGCTTACCCCCCTTTGAGCAGTACTTC.

This clone was observed a few times. J is TRBJ2-2 and V is TRBV9, with D tentatively TRBD1 or TRBD2 (5 bases each). This CDR3 contains 13 residues. Between the trimmed V and J ends, which lost 9 bases and 4 bases, there was a span of 13 bases. CDR1 SGDLS and CDR2 YYNGEE come from the germline V gene. CDR3 DNA: TGTGCCACAAGGGACCGAGCCACCGGGGAGCTGTTTTTT. Its protein is CATRDRATGELFF. Full variable domain (outside the CDR3, taken from reference TRBV9 and TRBJ2-2): DSGVTQTPKHLITATGQRVTLRCSPRSGDLSVYWYQQSLDQGLQFLIQYYNGEERAKGNILERFSAQQFPDLHSELNLSSLELGDSALYFCATRDRATGELFFGEGSRLTVL.

CDR3 in amino acids: CASSVRLAGVYEQYF. The CDR3 coding sequence is TGTGCCAGCAGCGTACGACTAGCGGGGGTTTACGAGCAGTACTTC. The chain employs TRBV9 and TRBJ2-7, with 12 bases fitting TRBD2. Germline V gene sequence: CDR1 SGDLS, CDR2 YYNGEE. The CDR3 runs 15 residues. Trimming took 1 base from V and 4 from J; bases not matched to a gene: 3.

The chain employs TRBV18 and TRBJ2-3; TRBD2 agrees at 14 bases. There are 15 residues in the CDR3. Germline CDR1 KGHSH, CDR2 LQKENI. Trimming at V came to 5 bases and at J to 5 bases, leaving 3 bases not matched to a gene. In DNA form, the CDR3 reads TGTGCCAGCTCAAGACTAGCGGGGGGGCAAGATACGCAGTATTTT. This sequence encodes CASSRLAGGQDTQYF.